The 16 T cell receptor beta chains below were found in one sample sequenced in a study of T cells in women clearing cervical HPV infection (dated 2018 in TCRdb). The library relied on the immunoSEQ multiplex PCR assay. Entries here come from immuneACCESS through TCRdb and include only in-frame sequences with V and J called. Some clones fail to appear in such tables; in the studies checked, an unresolved V gene covers under half of the shortfall, and the cause of the remainder is unknown. The data table for this sample lists roughly 20,000 clones. Clones ranked in the top ten supply approximately 5.2% of the sample. The sample consisted of blood buffy coat. These receptors were taken from a woman aged 18 to 75 with a cervical HPV16 infection that either progressed to CIN3+ or cleared (not recorded which).

Of note for this clone: Sequencing ends 3 residues short of the CDR3 end; the germline J gene provides the rest. This rearrangement joins TRBV20-1 to TRBJ2-1; 9 nucleotides align to TRBD2. J lost 1 base, V lost 0 bases, and 7 bases had no gene match. There are 17 residues in the CDR3. Germline assignment: CDR1 DFQATT and CDR2 SNEGSKA (reference sequence). The CDR3 sequence is CSARDEGLARSYNEQFF. Partial CDR3 DNA: TGCAGTGCTAGAGATGAGGGACTAGCTCGGTCCTACAATGAG.

With regard to this clone: The read is 3 residues too short to cover the CDR3 end, so that end is filled in from the germline J gene. The rearrangement uses TRBV10-3 and TRBJ1-1; 10 positions agree with TRBD1. Per germline, CDR1 ENHRY and CDR2 SYGVKD. V gave up 6 bases and J gave up 5 bases; unmatched junction bases: 6. CDR3 length equals 14 residues. CDR3 sequence: CAIRKDRGETEAFF. CDR3 DNA, as far as it was read: TGTGCCATCAGAAAGGACAGGGGGGAAACTGAA.

Remarks on this clone: The read terminates 3 residues before the CDR3 end, so the remaining end is supplied by the germline J gene. The chain is built from TRBV2 and TRBJ1-2; D unresolved. Germline loops: CDR1 SNHLY, CDR2 FYNNEI. This CDR3 is built from 13 residues. The DNA read from the CDR3 is TGTGCCAGCAGTGATGACAACTCCTACGAC. The encoded protein is CASSDDNSYD. The full CDR3 is CASSDDNSYDYTF. Full variable domain (remainder filled in from reference TRBV2 and TRBJ1-2): EPEVTQTPSHQVTQMGQEVILRCVPISNHLYFYWYRQILGQKVEFLVSFYNNEISEKSEIFDDQFSVERPDGSNFTLKIRSTKLEDSAMYFCASSDDNSYDYTFGSGTRLTVV.

In regard to this clone: The observed sequence ends 3 residues before the CDR3 terminus, with the missing tail filled in from the germline J gene. The chain couples TRBV18 to TRBJ2-2, with a possible D match to TRBD1 (5 bases). This CDR3 contains 16 residues. V lost 0 bases and J 3 bases, leaving 11 bases between the germline ends. CDR1 KGHSH and CDR2 LQKENI come from the germline V gene. The part of the CDR3 DNA that was read is TGTGCCAGCTCACCACCGGGTCAGGGCTACACCGGGGAG. Its translation is CASSPPGQGYTGE. The CDR3 as a whole reads CASSPPGQGYTGELFF.

Incomplete CDR3 DNA: TGTGCCAGCAGTTTCTACGGGACAAGGGACAATGAG. Translation: CASSFYGTRDNE. The entire CDR3 is CASSFYGTRDNEQFF. V is TRBV27 and J is TRBJ2-1; TRBD1 might be the D (6 bases). Read sequence stops 3 residues before the CDR3 end, and the germline J gene provides the missing end. The V gene lost 3 bases and the J gene lost 5 bases, with 14 bases spanning the gap. CDR3 length equals 15 residues. From germline, CDR1 is MNHEY and CDR2 SMNVEV (reference sequence).

Notes on this clone: The read comes to an end 3 residues before the CDR3 does, leaving the germline J gene to fill in the end. V and J are TRBV7-9 and TRBJ2-2, with TRBD1 matching 9 bases. This CDR3 spans 15 amino acids. The germline V gene encodes CDR1 SEHNR and CDR2 FQNEAQ (reference sequence). The CDR3 spells CASSSPGQGISPLFF. The DNA read from the CDR3 is TGTGCCAGCAGCTCTCCGGGACAGGGTATTTCACCG. Full variable domain (remainder filled in from reference TRBV7-9 and TRBJ2-2): DTGVSQNPRHKITKRGQNVTFRCDPISEHNRLYWYRQTLGQGPEFLTYFQNEAQLEKSRLLSDRFSAERPKGSFSTLEIQRTEQGDSAMYLCASSSPGQGISPLFFGEGSRLTVL.

The CDR3: CASSLGQGAHTDTQYF. Partial CDR3 DNA: TGTGCCAGCAGTTTGGGGCAGGGGGCCCACACAGATACG. The chain couples TRBV12-3 or TRBV12-4 to TRBJ2-3, with TRBD1 matching over 8 bases. With the read ending 3 residues before the CDR3 end, the germline J gene is used to fill in that end. CDR3 length: 16 residues. J was trimmed by 2 bases and V by 3 bases; bases with no gene match: 7.

Comments on this clone: The read terminates 3 residues before the CDR3 end, so the remaining end is supplied by the germline J gene. This chain links TRBV4-1 with TRBJ1-5; the D gene is possibly TRBD1 (6 bases). Per the germline V gene, CDR1 is MGHRA and CDR2 is YSYEKL. V dropped 4 bases and J dropped 2 bases, with 12 bases sitting between them. The CDR3 is made up of 15 amino acids. The CDR3 loop reads CASSLTGSGNQPQHF. The part of the CDR3 DNA that was read is TGCGCCAGCAGCCTTACAGGGTCTGGCAATCAGCCC.

Points on this clone: Read data end 3 residues before the CDR3 end; the end is taken from the germline J gene. The rearrangement joins TRBV7-3 to TRBJ1-1; D possibly corresponds to TRBD1 (5 bases). This CDR3 contains 15 residues. Germline loops: CDR1 SGHTA, CDR2 FQGTGA. The CDR3 reads CASSSSGGLTDTAFF. The covered CDR3 bases are TGTGCCAGCAGCTCATCGGGGGGACTCACAGATACG. The full variable domain, with the rest looked up from reference TRBV7-3 and TRBJ1-1, is GAGVSQTPSNKVTEKGKYVELRCDPISGHTALYWYRQSLGQGPEFLIYFQGTGAADDSGLPNDRFFAVRPEGSVSTLKIQRTERGDSAVYLCASSSSGGLTDTAFFGQGTRLTVV.

A note on this clone: The DNA ends 3 residues before the CDR3 does, and the rest of the CDR3 is filled in from the germline J gene. The chain recombines TRBV7-9 with TRBJ1-5; maybe TRBD1 (5 bases). The CDR3 length is 15 residues. Germline values: CDR1 SEHNR, CDR2 FQNEAQ (reference sequence). Trimming pared 5 bases from V and 7 bases from J, leaving 18 bases between. The CDR3 protein is CASSDGRVSGQPQHF. CDR3 bases read: TGTGCCAGCAGCGACGGCAGGGTATCAGGACAGCCC.

In the case of this clone: Read data end 3 residues before the CDR3 end; the end is taken from the germline J gene. V and J are TRBV10-3 and TRBJ2-7, with 11 nucleotides matching TRBD2. Germline-derived CDR1 and CDR2 are ENHRY and SYGVKD. The CDR3 is 14 amino acids. With 11 bases clipped from V and 4 bases from J, the junction kept 10 bases outside the gene matches. The CDR3 DNA, read in part, is TGTGCCTTGCCCTTTAGCGGGGGGGCTTACGAG. This translates into CALPFSGGAYE. The full CDR3 reads CALPFSGGAYEQYF.

In the case of this clone: The read stops 3 residues short of the end of the CDR3; the missing end is completed from the germline J gene. This sequence joins TRBV20-1 and TRBJ1-5; 7 bases are shared with TRBD1. The junction had 8 bases not matched to a gene; V was cut back by 6 bases and J by 0 bases. The CDR3 runs 15 residues. Germline values: CDR1 DFQATT, CDR2 SNEGSKA (reference sequence). The CDR3 sequence: CSAPSRTGSNQPQHF. The part of the CDR3 DNA that was read is TGCAGTGCCCCTTCCCGGACAGGTAGCAATCAGCCC.

As to this clone: Read coverage stops 3 residues before the CDR3 terminus; the germline J gene supplies the remainder. The chain recombines TRBV2 with TRBJ1-5; D may be TRBD1 (5 bases). Germline CDR1 is SNHLY and CDR2 is FYNNEI. This CDR3 region has 14 residues. The V and J ends lost 4 bases and 0 bases respectively, with 7 bases between them. CDR3 DNA (partial): TGTGCCAGCAGTGCGGACAATAGCAATCAGCCC. Translation: CASSADNSNQP. The full CDR3 sequence reads CASSADNSNQPQHF.

In regard to this clone: The read finishes 3 residues shy of the CDR3 end, and the germline J gene is used to complete it. The chain joins TRBV7-9 to TRBJ2-7; D is perhaps TRBD1 (5 bases). Between the trimmed V and J ends, which lost 4 bases and 2 bases, there was a span of 12 bases. The CDR3 runs to 14 residues. Germline CDR1 SEHNR, CDR2 FQNEAQ (reference sequence). The CDR3 is CASSSYDRTYEQYF. CDR3 DNA (partial): TGTGCCAGCAGCTCCTACGACAGAACCTACGAG. The variable domain in full, completed from reference TRBV7-9 and TRBJ2-7, reads DTGVSQNPRHKITKRGQNVTFRCDPISEHNRLYWYRQTLGQGPEFLTYFQNEAQLEKSRLLSDRFSAERPKGSFSTLEIQRTEQGDSAMYLCASSSYDRTYEQYFGPGTRLTVT.

Comment on this clone: The CDR3 end falls 3 residues outside the read, so it is completed with the germline J gene. The V gene is TRBV7-3, the J gene TRBJ2-1, with 9 bases fitting TRBD2. CDR1 and CDR2 (germline): SGHTA, FQGTGA. This CDR3 has 16 amino acids. V gave up 5 bases and J gave up 7 bases; unmatched junction bases: 12. CDR3 bases read: TGTGCCAGCAGCCCGTACTTTAGCGGGGGAGGTAATGAG. Protein: CASSPYFSGGGNE. The CDR3 as a whole reads CASSPYFSGGGNEQFF. Combining the CDR3 with reference TRBV7-3 and TRBJ2-1 gives the whole variable domain GAGVSQTPSNKVTEKGKYVELRCDPISGHTALYWYRQSLGQGPEFLIYFQGTGAADDSGLPNDRFFAVRPEGSVSTLKIQRTERGDSAVYLCASSPYFSGGGNEQFFGPGTRLTVL.

For this clone: Read coverage stops 3 residues before the CDR3 terminus; the germline J gene supplies the remainder. The V gene is TRBV20-1, the J gene TRBJ2-2, with D tentatively TRBD1 (6 bases). CDR1 and CDR2 from the germline V gene are DFQATT and SNEGSKA (reference sequence). CDR3 length equals 13 residues. The part of the CDR3 DNA that was read is TGCAGTGCTAGGAACAGGGTCAATGAAAAG. Its protein is CSARNRVNEK. Given in full, the CDR3 is CSARNRVNEKLFF.